The 32 T cell receptor beta chains reported below all come from one sample, sequenced in a study of blood T cells in healthy people across ages. It was with a sample-barcoded 5' primer and a J-beta primer mix that a second PCR of roughly 7 to 12 cycles was run. TCRdb ran MiXCR on the 5' RACE reads and lists one entry per CDR3 protein. The data hold more than 900,000 distinct CDR3 sequences, with about 23% observed a single time. These records were also assigned to another study, of T cells of mothers and their children.

The source material was blood. The receptors were sampled from a girl between 2 and 10 years old in good health.

This clonotype was detected a few times. The J gene is TRBJ1-4, the V gene TRBV5-1; 7 bases are shared with TRBD1. Germline V CDR1 and CDR2: SGHRS, YFSETQ. The CDR3 is 15 amino acids. V was clipped by 0 bases and J by 8 bases; unmatched bases: 7. The CDR3 bases are TGCGCCAGCAGCTTGGGACAGGGAGGGATCGAAAAACTGTTTTTT. Translated, it gives CASSLGQGGIEKLFF.

V gene TRBV7-9 combines with J gene TRBJ2-7, with 8 bases aligning to TRBD1. This CDR3 comprises 14 residues. V lost 7 bases and J lost 4; bases outside the gene matches: 9. Germline V gene lookup returns CDR1 SEHNR and CDR2 FQNEAQ (reference sequence). CDR3 in DNA: TGTGCCAGCACCATTGACAGGGGCGGTTACGAGCAGTACTTC. Residues: CASTIDRGGYEQYF.

The V call is TRBV11-2, the J call TRBJ2-3; D may match TRBD1 or TRBD2 (5 bases each). Trimming removed 5 bases from V and 2 bases from J, with 20 bases in between. CDR1 is SGHAT and CDR2 is FQNNGV in the germline V gene. This CDR3 region has 17 residues. The DNA for the CDR3 is TGTGCCAGCAGCCTCATCTCGGGGCCGGCCCACACAGATACGCAGTATTTT. Its translation: CASSLISGPAHTDTQYF. The full variable domain, completed using reference TRBV11-2 and TRBJ2-3, is EAGVAQSPRYKIIEKRQSVAFWCNPISGHATLYWYQQILGQGPKLLIQFQNNGVVDDSQLPKDRFSAERLKGVDSTLKIQPAKLEDSAVYLCASSLISGPAHTDTQYFGPGTRLTVL.

This rearrangement joins TRBV7-9 to TRBJ1-1; 7 bases line up with TRBD1. Germline trimming cut 5 bases from V and 4 bases from J; bases unmatched to any gene: 13. CDR1 and CDR2 from the germline V gene are SEHNR and FQNEAQ (reference sequence). This CDR3 comprises 16 residues. CDR3 protein: CASSAPQGVGGTEAFF. The DNA for the CDR3 is TGTGCCAGCAGCGCCCCTCAGGGGGTAGGGGGCACTGAAGCTTTCTTT.

This clonotype has only a few counts. This rearrangement joins TRBV11-2 to TRBJ2-1, with TRBD1 identical over 7 bases. TRBJ2-5 explains the end of the DNA better; the J call may be wrong. The germline CDR1 and CDR2 sequences are SGHAT and FQNNGV. CDR3 length: 16 amino acids. CDR3 sequence (DNA): TGTGCCAGCAGCTTAGTCGAGGGGGCGACCATTGGGGCCCAGTACTTC. Protein sequence: CASSLVEGATIGAQYF.

There are a few counts of this clonotype. The chain is built from TRBV20-1 and TRBJ2-1; D is perhaps TRBD2 (5 bases). The germline V and J ends were trimmed by 2 bases and 4 bases, with 9 bases remaining between them. There are 13 residues in the CDR3. Germline V CDR1 and CDR2: DFQATT, SNEGSKA (reference sequence). CDR3 bases: TGCAGTGCTAGAAGGACTGATTACAATGAGCAGTTCTTC. This codes for CSARRTDYNEQFF.

This clonotype was detected a few times. The chain carries TRBV7-9 and TRBJ2-2; maybe TRBD2 (5 bases). Trimming took 4 bases from V and 1 from J, leaving 16 bases between them. Per germline, CDR1 SEHNR and CDR2 FQNEAQ (reference sequence). This CDR3 is 17 amino acids long. This chain's CDR3 is CASSSGFQGLNTGELFF. Here the CDR3 DNA reads TGTGCCAGCAGCTCGGGGTTTCAAGGGCTGAACACCGGGGAGCTGTTTTTT.

This clonotype was seen a handful of times. The V and J genes are TRBV9 and TRBJ1-4; maybe TRBD1 (5 bases). Looked up from germline, CDR1 is SGDLS and CDR2 is YYNGEE. V gave up 8 bases and J gave up 2 bases, with 19 bases separating them. The CDR3 sequence is 16 residues long. CDR3 loop: CASLISPGPTNEKLFF. The CDR3, as DNA: TGTGCCAGTTTAATTTCTCCGGGACCGACTAATGAAAAACTGTTTTTT.

The chain couples TRBV12-3 or TRBV12-4 to TRBJ2-3; weak D call: TRBD2 (6 bases). This CDR3 is 12 amino acids long. The V and J ends lost 8 bases and 3 bases respectively, with 9 bases between them. CDR3 residues: CASGGITDTQYF. CDR3 bases: TGTGCCAGCGGAGGGATAACAGATACGCAGTATTTT.

The chain couples TRBV12-3 or TRBV12-4 to TRBJ1-2; 7 bases match TRBD1. V shed 6 bases, J shed 0 bases, and the junction held 10 bases outside the gene matches. The CDR3 is made up of 16 amino acids. CDR3 residues: CASSPNGQGANYGYTF. Written as DNA, the CDR3 is TGTGCCAGCAGCCCAAACGGGCAGGGGGCTAACTATGGCTACACCTTC.

The genes are TRBV29-1 and TRBJ2-5; D uncertain. The J call may be wrong; the DNA end is better matched by TRBJ2-1. Germline-derived CDR1 and CDR2 are SQVTM and ANQGSEA. The CDR3 covers 13 residues. CDR3 sequence (DNA): TGCAGCGCCGCACGGAGATTGGTCGATGAGCAGTTCTTC. It yields the protein CSAARRLVDEQFF.

In this sample, this clonotype turned up a few times. The chain combines TRBV4-2 with TRBJ2-1, with 7 bases lining up with TRBD1. After removal of 1 base from V and 6 bases from J, the junction contained 6 bases not matched to a gene. CDR1 LGHNA and CDR2 YNFKEQ come from the germline V gene. The CDR3 has 15 amino acids. This chain's CDR3 is CASSQGRTGGNEQFF. The CDR3 bases are TGTGCCAGCAGCCAAGGCAGGACAGGCGGCAATGAGCAGTTCTTC.

This clonotype appeared a few times. The V call is TRBV5-6, the J call TRBJ2-7; D not certain. The CDR3 length is 14 residues. Germline assignment: CDR1 SGHDT and CDR2 YYEEEE. Trimming shortened V by 6 bases and J by 1 base, and 14 bases separated the two germline ends. This CDR3 reads CASTPKGLSYEQYF. The CDR3 DNA reads as TGTGCCAGCACCCCAAAAGGGTTATCCTACGAGCAGTACTTC.

The J gene is TRBJ2-7, the V gene TRBV9; the match to TRBD2 covers 9 bases. From germline, CDR1 is SGDLS and CDR2 YYNGEE. V was clipped by 4 bases and J by 5 bases; unmatched bases: 7. CDR3 length: 14 residues. The CDR3 region has the DNA TGTGCCAGCAGCCCCAAGGGACTAGCCGACGAGCAGTACTTC. Protein product: CASSPKGLADEQYF.

This clonotype turned up a few times. This chain joins TRBV7-2 and TRBJ2-5, with 9 nucleotides matching TRBD2. The DNA end lines up better with TRBJ2-7; the J call may be wrong. The CDR3 consists of 13 residues. Germline CDR1 SGHTA, CDR2 FQGNSA. CDR3 bases: TGTGCCAGCAGCTTAACTAGCGGGCACGAGCAGTACTTC. This encodes CASSLTSGHEQYF.

There are a few counts of this clonotype. The chain couples TRBV7-9 to TRBJ1-5; no clear D gene. Germline values: CDR1 SEHNR, CDR2 FQNEAQ (reference sequence). The CDR3 covers 12 residues. The V gene lost 9 bases and the J gene lost 5 bases, with 11 bases spanning the gap. The CDR3, as DNA: TGTGCCAGTCCAGTCCCGGATCAGCCCCAGCATTTT. Amino acids: CASPVPDQPQHF.

The chain is built from TRBV5-1 and TRBJ2-6; a weak D match, TRBD1 (6 bases). This CDR3 contains 14 residues. Germline CDR1 SGHRS, CDR2 YFSETQ. V gave up 6 bases and J gave up 1 base, with 8 bases separating them. The CDR3, as DNA: TGCGCCAGCACCGACAGGTCTGGGGCCAACGTCCTGACTTTC. Its protein is CASTDRSGANVLTF.

This clonotype was seen once. The genes are TRBV7-2 and TRBJ2-7, with D perhaps matching TRBD1 (5 bases). The V gene's germline CDR1 is SGHTA and CDR2 FQGNSA. CDR3 size: 14 residues. The germline V and J ends were trimmed by 2 bases and 3 bases, with 11 bases remaining between them. Here the CDR3 reads CASSLSGYGYEQYF. As DNA, the CDR3 is TGTGCCAGCAGCTTATCAGGGTACGGCTACGAGCAGTACTTC.

This clonotype was counted a few times. V gene TRBV20-1 combines with J gene TRBJ2-7; weak D call: TRBD2 (5 bases). The CDR3 has 18 residues. The V end was cut by 2 bases, the J end by 6 bases, with 29 bases between. Germline-derived CDR1 and CDR2 are DFQATT and SNEGSKA (reference sequence). CDR3 coding DNA: TGCAGTGCTAGAACCAACCACGGAGAGGGTCCGTCGGGCTCCGAGCAGTACTTC. Its protein product is CSARTNHGEGPSGSEQYF.

The rearrangement uses TRBV2 and TRBJ2-7; TRBD2 might be the D (5 bases). The V end lost 10 bases, the J end lost 4 bases, and 14 bases lay between the germline ends. CDR1 SNHLY and CDR2 FYNNEI come from the germline V gene. The CDR3 spans 12 residues. CDR3 region: CATRGFGYEQYF. CDR3 DNA sequence: TGTGCCACCAGAGGGTTCGGGTACGAGCAGTACTTC.

The chain recombines TRBV6-5 with TRBJ1-1, with D unresolved. Trimming removed 0 bases from V and 6 bases from J, with 11 bases in between. Germline V CDR1 and CDR2: MNHEY, SVGAGI. The CDR3 sequence is 14 residues long. The CDR3 DNA reads as TGTGCCAGCAGTTACTCGGCTTTGTTATCTGAAGCTTTCTTT. Its translation: CASSYSALLSEAFF.

V gene TRBV7-9 combines with J gene TRBJ1-2, with D unresolved. Germline values: CDR1 SEHNR, CDR2 FQNEAQ (reference sequence). The V and J ends lost 1 base and 5 bases respectively, with 14 bases between them. The CDR3 covers 15 residues. The CDR3 spells CASSLVAESPYGYTF. CDR3 nucleotide sequence: TGTGCCAGCAGCTTAGTTGCAGAATCCCCTTATGGCTACACCTTC.

The genes are TRBV7-3 and TRBJ2-3; 8 bases are a match to TRBD2. Looked up from germline, CDR1 is SGHTA and CDR2 is FQGTGA. The ends lost 6 bases at V and 4 bases at J; junction bases unmatched: 9. The CDR3 contains 15 residues. CDR3 loop: CASSRSGMEADTQYF. In DNA, the CDR3 is TGTGCCAGCAGTCGTAGCGGGATGGAGGCAGATACGCAGTATTTT.

The CDR3 sequence: CASAGGHLNSPLHF. The CDR3, as DNA: TGTGCCAGCGCGGGAGGACACCTTAATTCACCCCTCCACTTT. V is TRBV2 and J is TRBJ1-6; tentative D call: TRBD1 (5 bases). This CDR3 has 14 residues. V lost 8 bases and J 6 bases, leaving 14 bases between the germline ends. Germline V gives CDR1 SNHLY, CDR2 FYNNEI.

The gene calls are TRBV7-9 and TRBJ1-1, with 10 bases identical to TRBD1. V lost 5 bases and J lost 0; bases outside the gene matches: 3. CDR1 SEHNR and CDR2 FQNEAQ come from the germline V gene (reference sequence). The CDR3 consists of 15 residues. In DNA form, the CDR3 reads TGTGCCAGCAGCCCCGGACAGGGGGTGAACACTGAAGCTTTCTTT. It codes for CASSPGQGVNTEAFF.

This clonotype was counted a few times. The chain recombines TRBV4-3 with TRBJ1-2; D is unresolved. Deletions cut 0 bases from V and 5 bases from J, with 13 bases between. The CDR3 is made up of 15 amino acids. Per germline, CDR1 LGHNA and CDR2 YSLEER. CDR3 amino acids: CASSQDTVSLYGYTF. Written as DNA, the CDR3 is TGCGCCAGCAGCCAAGACACGGTGAGCCTATATGGCTACACCTTC.

V usage is TRBV5-6 and J usage is TRBJ1-1; D is uncertain. CDR3 length equals 16 residues. V lost 0 bases, J lost 1 base, and 13 bases lay in between. CDR1 SGHDT and CDR2 YYEEEE come from the germline V gene. CDR3 region: CASSLDQATPNTEAFF. DNA for the CDR3: TGTGCCAGCAGCTTGGATCAGGCCACACCGAACACTGAAGCTTTCTTT.

The chain employs TRBV12-3 or TRBV12-4 and TRBJ1-2, with D perhaps matching TRBD1 (5 bases). The CDR3 is 14 residues long. V gave up 0 bases and J gave up 5 bases, with 10 bases separating them. The CDR3 DNA follows: TGTGCCAGCAGTTTAGCGCTTGGGGGGTATGGCTACACCTTC. Encoded protein: CASSLALGGYGYTF.

The chain couples TRBV27 to TRBJ1-5, with D unclear. Germline CDR1 reads MNHEY; CDR2 reads SMNVEV (reference sequence). The CDR3 spans 14 residues. Trimming left V 6 bases short and J 7 bases short, with 16 bases between. The CDR3 sequence is CASSLEAFTQPQHF. Written as DNA, the CDR3 is TGTGCCAGCAGCCTCGAGGCCTTTACACAGCCCCAGCATTTT.

The chain has TRBV6-5 and TRBJ2-5; D gene ambiguous. The V and J ends lost 2 bases and 2 bases respectively, with 9 bases between them. Germline-derived CDR1 and CDR2 are MNHEY and SVGAGI. This CDR3 region has 14 residues. The CDR3 loop reads CASSYALTQETQYF. In nucleotides, the CDR3 is TGTGCCAGCAGTTACGCATTGACACAAGAGACCCAGTACTTC.

This chain connects TRBV7-6 to TRBJ2-1; D perhaps matches TRBD2 (7 bases). This CDR3 contains 16 residues. Germline assignment: CDR1 SGHVS and CDR2 FNYEAQ. With 7 bases removed from V and 0 bases from J, the gap between germline ends came to 16 bases. CDR3 in amino acids: CASTRGAFSSYNEQFF. The CDR3 nucleotides read TGTGCCAGCACCCGGGGGGCCTTCAGCTCCTACAATGAGCAGTTCTTC.

Only a few counts were recorded for this clonotype. V and J are TRBV4-2 and TRBJ2-3, with TRBD2 matching over 12 bases. Trimming took 4 bases from V and 4 from J; bases not matched to a gene: 15. This CDR3 spans 19 amino acids. Germline V gives CDR1 LGHNA, CDR2 YNFKEQ. CDR3 nucleotides: TGTGCCAGCAGCCGACGGGAGACTAGCGGGAGCTTTCACCCAGATACGCAGTATTTT. Its translation is CASSRRETSGSFHPDTQYF.